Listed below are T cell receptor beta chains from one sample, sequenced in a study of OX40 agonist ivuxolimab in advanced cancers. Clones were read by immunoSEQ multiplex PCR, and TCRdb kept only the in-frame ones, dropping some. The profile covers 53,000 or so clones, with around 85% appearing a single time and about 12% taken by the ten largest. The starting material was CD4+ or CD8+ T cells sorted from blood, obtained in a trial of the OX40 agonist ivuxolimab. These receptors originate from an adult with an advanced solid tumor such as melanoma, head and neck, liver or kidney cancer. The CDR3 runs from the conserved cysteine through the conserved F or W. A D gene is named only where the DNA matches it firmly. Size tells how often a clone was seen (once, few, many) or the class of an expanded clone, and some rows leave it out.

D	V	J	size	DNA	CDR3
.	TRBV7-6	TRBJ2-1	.	TGTGCCAGCAGCTTACCTCAGGGGGAGCAGTTCTTC	CASSLPQGEQFF
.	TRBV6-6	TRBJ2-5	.	TGTGCCAGCAGTGTAGGGGGTGAGGGGACGGAGACCCAGTACTTC	CASSVGGEGTETQYF
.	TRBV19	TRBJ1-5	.	TGTGCCTCGGCCACCAATAGCAATCAGCCCCAGCATTTT	CASATNSNQPQHF
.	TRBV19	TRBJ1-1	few	TGTGCCAGTAGTATAGAACCACGATTAGGCACTGAAGCTTTCTTT	CASSIEPRLGTEAFF
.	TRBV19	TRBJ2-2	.	TGTGCCAGTAGCCTGCAGTCGGGGGCAGGCGGGGAGCTGTTTTTT	CASSLQSGAGGELFF
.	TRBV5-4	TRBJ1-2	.	TGTGCCAGCAGCACCGAATCTAACTATGGCTACACCTTC	CASSTESNYGYTF
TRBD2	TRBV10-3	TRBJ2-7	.	TGTGCCATCAGTGAGTCTACTAGCGGGAGTTACGAGCAGTACTTC	CAISESTSGSYEQYF
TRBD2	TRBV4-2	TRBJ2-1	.	TGTGCCAGCAGCCAAGCGGGAGGTGGCAACAATGAGCAGTTCTTC	CASSQAGGGNNEQFF
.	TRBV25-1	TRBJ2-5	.	TGTGCCAGCAGTGAATGGCGCAGTCAAGAGACCCAGTACTTC	CASSEWRSQETQYF
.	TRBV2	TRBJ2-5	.	TGTGCCAGCAGGGGAGTAGTAGAGACCCAGTACTTC	CASRGVVETQYF
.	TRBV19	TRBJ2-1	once	TGTGCCAGTAGTTTTCGACAGCCACCTAATGAGCAGTTCTTC	CASSFRQPPNEQFF
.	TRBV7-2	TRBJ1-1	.	TGTGCCAGCAGCTTAGTTGCTCGAGACCATAACACTGAAGCTTTCTTT	CASSLVARDHNTEAFF
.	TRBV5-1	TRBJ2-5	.	TGCGCCAGTAAGAAATCTGGACGGATAGAAGAGACCCAGTACTTC	CASKKSGRIEETQYF
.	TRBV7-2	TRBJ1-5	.	TGTGCCAGCAGCTTAGCGCAGGGGAGGGATCAGCCCCAGCATTTT	CASSLAQGRDQPQHF
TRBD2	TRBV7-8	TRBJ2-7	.	TGTGCCAGCAGCTTATGGGCTAGCGGGACCTCCTACGAGCAGTACTTC	CASSLWASGTSYEQYF
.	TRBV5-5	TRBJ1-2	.	TGTGCCAGCAGCTTGGCGGAGGGCCTCGCATATGGCTACACCTTC	CASSLAEGLAYGYTF
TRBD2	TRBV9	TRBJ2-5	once	TGTGCCAGCAGCTCCTCGACTAGCGGGAGGGGAGAGACCCAGTACTTC	CASSSSTSGRGETQYF
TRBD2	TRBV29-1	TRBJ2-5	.	TGCAGCGTTACGGGGGAGCTCGGGACTAGCGGGAGAGGGCAAGAGACCCAGTACTTC	CSVTGELGTSGRGQETQYF
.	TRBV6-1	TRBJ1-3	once	TGTGCCAGCAGTGCGGGCAGTTCTGGAAACACCATATATTTT	CASSAGSSGNTIYF
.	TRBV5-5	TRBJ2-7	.	TGTGCCAGCAGCTTGGCGCCCCACTCCGAGCAGTACTTC	CASSLAPHSEQYF
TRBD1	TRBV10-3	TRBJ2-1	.	TGTGCCATCAGTGATAGGGGGCTTGGAGGTGAGCAGTTCTTC	CAISDRGLGGEQFF